This T cell receptor (beta chain) originates from a study of T cell responses to AZD1222 COVID-19 vaccine. A remark on this clone: Its target is not known.

V dropped 1 base and J dropped 3; count of bases not matched to a gene: 8. Germline lookup yields CDR1 MGHRA and CDR2 YSYEKL. This CDR3 spans 19 amino acids. Libraries were prepared by immunoSEQ multiplex PCR; TCRdb keeps only in-frame clonotypes and omits some of them. The sample lists approximately 130,000 clones, 70% to 90% occurring once. The study's findings and limits: Reportedly, nearly half the spike-specific TCRs target unmutated variant regions. Most donors were white British, females outnumbered males, and clonal diversity was possibly underestimated. Spike-wide vaccine-associated CD4 TCRs dominated at 160-218 and 743-854. Spike-specific TCR breadth and depth both grew after two AZD1222 doses.

Here the sequenced sample was peripheral blood, taken 28 days after the second AZD1222 dose. The chain combines TRBV4-1 with TRBJ2-2; 13 nucleotides align to TRBD2. This sequence originates from an adult who received the AZD1222 COVID-19 vaccine. The CDR3 coding sequence is TGCGCCAGCAGCCAAGGGCCACTACTAGCGGGAGGGGACACCGGGGAGCTGTTTTTT. Protein product: CASSQGPLLAGGDTGELFF.